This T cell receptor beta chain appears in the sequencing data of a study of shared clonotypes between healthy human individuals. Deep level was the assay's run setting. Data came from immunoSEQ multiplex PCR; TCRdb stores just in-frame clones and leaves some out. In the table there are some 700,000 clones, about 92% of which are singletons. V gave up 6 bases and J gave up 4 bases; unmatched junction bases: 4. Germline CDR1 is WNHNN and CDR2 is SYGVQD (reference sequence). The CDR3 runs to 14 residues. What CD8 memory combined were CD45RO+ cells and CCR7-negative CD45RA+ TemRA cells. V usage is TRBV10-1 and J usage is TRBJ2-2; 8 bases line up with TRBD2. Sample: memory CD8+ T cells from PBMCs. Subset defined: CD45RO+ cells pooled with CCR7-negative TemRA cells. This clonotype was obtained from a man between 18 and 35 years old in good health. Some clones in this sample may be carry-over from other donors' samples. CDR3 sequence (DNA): TGCGCCAGCAGGCCCACTAGCGGCACCGGGGAGCTGTTTTTT. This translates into CASRPTSGTGELFF.